The 19 T cell receptor beta chains listed next were all sequenced from one sample in a study of metastatic and nonmetastatic thyroid tumors (dated by TCRdb to 2018 to 2020). Libraries were constructed by PCR. The instrument given in TCRdb is Illumina HiSeq 4000. TCRdb ran its own pipeline on the public reads, namely fastp trimming at Q25 and MiXCR clone calling, and kept in-frame beta chains. Present in this sample are about 34,000 clones, under 20% of which were seen just once. Roughly 7.1% of the sample lies in the top ten. No treatment had been received by any patient before thyroid surgery. The source material was blood. Every receptor here comes from a female donor with papillary thyroid cancer or a benign thyroid nodule (not recorded which). Some clones in this sample may be carry-over from other donors' samples.

With regard to this clone: At one boundary the junction diverges from the germline segment, which might be a read error. The genes are TRBV6-1 and TRBJ2-2; D ambiguous. This CDR3 has 15 residues. CDR1 is MNHNS and CDR2 is SASEGT in the germline V gene. The CDR3 region is CASTSRQRYTVELFF. The CDR3, as DNA: TGTGCCAGCACGAGCAGGCAGCGTTACACCGTGGAGTTGTTTTTT.

This clone was picked up a small number of times. One end of the junction does not line up with germline, which may come from a read error. The V call is TRBV11-1, the J call TRBJ2-3; TRBD2 is a possible D gene (6 bases). The CDR3 covers 15 residues. CDR1 and CDR2 from the germline V gene are SGHAT and FQDESV (reference sequence). The CDR3 reads CASSLEGGLSDAQYF. CDR3 in DNA: TGTGCCAGCAGCTTGGAGGGAGGCCTCTCAGATGCGCAGTATTTT.

This clone occurred many times. The chain is built from TRBV5-4 and TRBJ2-2; D remains ambiguous. CDR3 length equals 18 residues. V lost 0 bases to trimming and J lost 4 bases, with 19 bases between them. In germline, CDR1 is SGHNT, CDR2 YYREEE (reference sequence). CDR3 residues: CASSLVYWQVMGTGELFF. The CDR3, as DNA: TGTGCCAGCAGCTTGGTATACTGGCAGGTGATGGGCACCGGGGAGCTGTTTTTT.

This clone was observed at least ten times. The chain joins TRBV2 to TRBJ2-7; D is perhaps TRBD2 (6 bases). The ends were cut back, 0 bases at V and 1 base at J, with 10 bases in the middle. CDR1 and CDR2 (germline): SNHLY, FYNNEI. This CDR3 is built from 15 residues. The CDR3 protein is CASSEARGWSYEQYF. In DNA, the CDR3 is TGTGCCAGCAGTGAAGCGCGGGGTTGGTCCTACGAGCAGTACTTC.

This clone was counted at least ten times. The V call is TRBV30, the J call TRBJ1-1; D remains unclear. V was pared by 0 bases and J by 4 bases, with 15 bases between. CDR1 is GTSNPN and CDR2 is SVGIG in the germline V gene (reference sequence). This CDR3 is 15 amino acids long. CDR3: CAWSVRGRVSTEAFF. The CDR3 DNA is TGTGCCTGGAGTGTACGGGGTAGAGTTAGCACTGAAGCTTTCTTT.

This clone has a count of ten or more. The sample carries other DNA sequences with the same CDR3. The chain has TRBV5-6 and TRBJ2-3; D is possibly TRBD1 (6 bases). Trimming cost V 5 bases and J 3 bases, with 10 bases left between them. Germline V lookup: CDR1 SGHDT, CDR2 YYEEEE. CDR3 size: 13 residues. The CDR3: CASRHTGTDTQYF. The CDR3 region has the DNA TGTGCCAGCAGACACACAGGGACAGATACGCAGTATTTT.

At least ten counts were recorded for this clone. The sample contains more than one DNA sequence encoding this CDR3. The chain joins TRBV2 to TRBJ2-1; 10 bases map to TRBD1. Per germline, CDR1 SNHLY and CDR2 FYNNEI. CDR3 length: 17 residues. The V gene end was trimmed by 0 bases and the J gene end by 8 bases; junction bases not matched to a gene: 10. CDR3 amino acids: CASSEATTGGVLDEQFF. The CDR3 nucleotides are TGTGCCAGCAGTGAAGCTACGACAGGGGGCGTTTTGGATGAGCAGTTCTTC. Full variable domain (rest looked up from reference TRBV2 and TRBJ2-1): EPEVTQTPSHQVTQMGQEVILRCVPISNHLYFYWYRQILGQKVEFLVSFYNNEISEKSEIFDDQFSVERPDGSNFTLKIRSTKLEDSAMYFCASSEATTGGVLDEQFFGPGTRLTVL.

This clone occurred many times. The V call is TRBV7-2, the J call TRBJ2-5; D is undetermined. Trimming took 2 bases from V and 5 from J, leaving 12 bases between them. The V gene's germline CDR1 is SGHTA and CDR2 FQGNSA. CDR3 length equals 14 residues. As DNA, the CDR3 is TGTGCCAGCAGCTTAATGGGCCGCTCGGAGACCCAGTACTTC. Its protein product is CASSLMGRSETQYF.

In this sample, this clone turned up many times. V is TRBV18 and J is TRBJ1-5; D possibly corresponds to TRBD1 (5 bases). Germline CDR1 reads KGHSH; CDR2 reads LQKENI. V was cut by 3 bases and J by 2 bases, with 17 bases left in between. This CDR3 has 17 amino acids. CDR3 amino acids: CASSPELGRGRNQPQHF. DNA for the CDR3: TGTGCCAGCTCACCCGAACTCGGTAGGGGACGCAATCAGCCCCAGCATTTT.

This clone was seen many times. The gene calls are TRBV18 and TRBJ1-1, with 7 bases identical to TRBD1. CDR1 and CDR2 from the germline V gene are KGHSH and LQKENI. V dropped 5 bases and J dropped 4; count of bases not matched to a gene: 10. CDR3 length: 15 amino acids. The CDR3 is CASSMTTGSGTEAFF. In nucleotides, the CDR3 is TGTGCCAGCTCAATGACGACAGGGTCGGGCACTGAAGCTTTCTTT.

This clone appeared many times. This chain joins TRBV9 and TRBJ2-7; D remains ambiguous. The CDR3 contains 15 residues. Germline V CDR1 and CDR2: SGDLS, YYNGEE. Deletions cut 3 bases from V and 6 bases from J, with 19 bases between. DNA of the CDR3: TGTGCCAGCAGCGCCTCATCCTTCGCGGCTTCCGAGCAGTACTTC. Its translation: CASSASSFAASEQYF. The full variable domain, completed using reference TRBV9 and TRBJ2-7, is DSGVTQTPKHLITATGQRVTLRCSPRSGDLSVYWYQQSLDQGLQFLIQYYNGEERAKGNILERFSAQQFPDLHSELNLSSLELGDSALYFCASSASSFAASEQYFGPGTRLTVT.

This clone was seen a few times. V gene TRBV27 combines with J gene TRBJ1-5; maybe TRBD1 (6 bases). This CDR3 is built from 15 residues. Trimming took 4 bases from V and 6 from J, leaving 16 bases between them. Germline V gene sequence: CDR1 MNHEY, CDR2 SMNVEV (reference sequence). The CDR3, as DNA: TGTGCCAGCAGTTCGGTACCGGGGGCAGGTCAGCCCCAGCATTTT. Translating gives CASSSVPGAGQPQHF.

This clone appeared many times. V usage is TRBV5-6 and J usage is TRBJ2-1; TRBD2 matches 10 bases. After removal of 4 bases from V and 0 bases from J, the junction contained 4 bases not matched to a gene. This CDR3 region has 16 residues. Germline-derived CDR1 and CDR2 are SGHDT and YYEEEE. In DNA form, the CDR3 reads TGTGCCAGCAGCCGGGGACTAGCGAGCTCCTACAATGAGCAGTTCTTC. Translated, it gives CASSRGLASSYNEQFF.

There are a few counts of this clone. The gene calls are TRBV7-2 and TRBJ2-1; tentative D call: TRBD2 (5 bases). Trimming removed 3 bases from V and 8 bases from J, with 8 bases in between. Looked up from germline, CDR1 is SGHTA and CDR2 is FQGNSA. The CDR3 contains 12 residues. DNA of the CDR3: TGTGCCAGCAGCTTGATGAGGGATGAGCAGTTCTTC. This sequence encodes CASSLMRDEQFF.

The chain recombines TRBV6-2 or TRBV6-3 with TRBJ2-1; TRBD2 matches at 15 bases. Trimming took 2 bases from V and 6 from J; bases not matched to a gene: 5. This CDR3 contains 17 residues. In germline, CDR1 is MNHEY, CDR2 SVGEGT. The CDR3 sequence is CASSYHRTSGRANEQFF. CDR3 coding DNA: TGTGCCAGCAGTTACCATCGGACTAGCGGGAGGGCCAATGAGCAGTTCTTC.

This clone was counted ten times or more. The chain has TRBV11-1 and TRBJ2-1; 8 bases fit TRBD2. CDR1 SGHAT and CDR2 FQDESV come from the germline V gene (reference sequence). Trimming at V came to 2 bases and at J to 7 bases, leaving 7 bases not matched to a gene. This CDR3 comprises 15 residues. The CDR3 DNA reads TGTGCCAGCAGCTTAATCCCCGGGAGGGCAAATGAGCAGTTCTTC. Residues: CASSLIPGRANEQFF.

About this clone: Since a much larger clone is just one base distant, this may be a read error. The sample carries other DNA sequences with the same CDR3. The V call is TRBV4-3, the J call TRBJ1-3, with unresolved D. Trimming took 2 bases from V and 4 from J, leaving 18 bases between them. CDR3 length: 17 amino acids. CDR1 and CDR2 from the germline V gene are LGHNA and YSLEER. The CDR3 is CASSQSDSRSSGNTIYF. The CDR3, as DNA: TGCGCCAGCAGCCAAAGCGACTCCCGTAGCTCCGGAAACACCATATATTTT.

The table lists this clone with many counts. V is TRBV7-7 and J is TRBJ1-5; weak D call: TRBD1 (5 bases). CDR1 is SSHAT and CDR2 is FNYEAQ in the germline V gene (reference sequence). V was shortened by 5 bases and J by 0 bases, with 23 bases between the two germline ends. The CDR3 is made up of 19 amino acids. The CDR3 nucleotides are TGTGCCAGCAGCCCCGAATGGGGGGATTATTTAGGTAGCAATCAGCCCCAGCATTTT. Protein product: CASSPEWGDYLGSNQPQHF.

At least ten counts were recorded for this clone. The chain couples TRBV18 to TRBJ1-1, with 7 bases matching TRBD1. Germline-derived CDR1 and CDR2 are KGHSH and LQKENI. The J segment lost 4 bases and the V segment lost 3 bases, leaving 8 bases of the junction unmatched. The CDR3 has 15 amino acids. CDR3 sequence (DNA): TGTGCCAGCTCACCGACAGGGCCTCAGGGCACTGAAGCTTTCTTT. Its translation is CASSPTGPQGTEAFF.